The clone carrying this TCR beta chain was seen many times. Its antigen is not identified. These data come from a study of T cells after yellow fever vaccination. Study-level findings and limits: Some clonotypes were seen in both the CD4 and the CD8 compartments. These made up a small share and likely arose from convergent recombination. Peak timing came faster in the weaker secondary response, day 5 versus 15.

The CDR3 totals 14 residues. Germline values: CDR1 SNHLY, CDR2 FYNNEI. The V segment lost 7 bases and the J segment 7 bases; nucleotides outside the gene matches: 9. Template switching by 5'RACE produced TCR cDNA, adding a universal primer site and UMIs. TCRdb analysed the 5' RACE reads with MiXCR anew, one entry per CDR3 protein. This sample yields some 300,000 distinct CDR3 sequences, of which around 8.6% are seen a single time; approximately 3.3% belongs to the top ten. The source of this sequence is a man aged 18-30 years who received the YFV17D yellow fever vaccine. The sample here was CD4+ T cells sorted from PBMCs, taken 5 days after the yellow fever booster vaccination. The V and J genes are TRBV2 and TRBJ2-1, with 8 bases lining up with TRBD2. CDR3 protein: CASMGWTGGNEQFF. Here the CDR3 DNA reads TGTGCCAGCATGGGGTGGACGGGGGGGAATGAGCAGTTCTTC. Together with reference TRBV2 and TRBJ2-1, the CDR3 gives the full variable domain: EPEVTQTPSHQVTQMGQEVILRCVPISNHLYFYWYRQILGQKVEFLVSFYNNEISEKSEIFDDQFSVERPDGSNFTLKIRSTKLEDSAMYFCASMGWTGGNEQFFGPGTRLTVL.